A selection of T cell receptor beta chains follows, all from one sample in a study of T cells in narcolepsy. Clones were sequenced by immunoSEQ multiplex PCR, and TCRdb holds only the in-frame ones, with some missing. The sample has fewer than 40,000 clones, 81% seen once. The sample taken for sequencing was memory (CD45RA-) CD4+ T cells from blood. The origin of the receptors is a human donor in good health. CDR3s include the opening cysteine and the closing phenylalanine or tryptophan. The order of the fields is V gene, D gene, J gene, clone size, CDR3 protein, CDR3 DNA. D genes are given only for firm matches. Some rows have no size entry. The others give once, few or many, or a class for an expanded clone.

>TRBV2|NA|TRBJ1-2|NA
CASASGAFGYTF
TGTGCCAGCGCGTCAGGGGCTTTTGGCTACACCTTC
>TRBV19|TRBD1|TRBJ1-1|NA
CASSLDRATEAFF
TGTGCCAGTAGTTTGGACAGGGCCACTGAAGCTTTCTTT
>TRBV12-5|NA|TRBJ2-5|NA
CASGLVPQETQYF
TGTGCTAGTGGTTTGGTTCCGCAAGAGACCCAGTACTTC
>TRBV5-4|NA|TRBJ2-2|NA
CASSSGTPNTGELFF
TGTGCCAGCAGCTCTGGGACACCGAACACCGGGGAGCTGTTTTTT
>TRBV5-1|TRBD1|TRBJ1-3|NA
CASSLEGTGGSGNTIYF
TGCGCCAGCAGCTTGGAAGGGACAGGGGGCTCTGGAAACACCATATATTTT
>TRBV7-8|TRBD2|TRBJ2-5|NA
CASSPPGLDGETQYF
TGTGCCAGCAGCCCCCCGGGACTAGACGGAGAGACCCAGTACTTC
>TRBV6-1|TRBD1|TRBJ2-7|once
CASNEYVQGAEGEQYF
TGTGCCAGCAATGAATACGTACAGGGGGCTGAGGGCGAGCAGTACTTC
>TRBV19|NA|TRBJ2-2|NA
CASSSTGRSGELFF
TGTGCCAGTAGTTCAACAGGGAGGTCCGGGGAGCTGTTTTTT
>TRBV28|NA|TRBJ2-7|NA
CASSSRPRGIGYEQYF
TGTGCCAGCAGTTCCCGCCCCAGGGGTATTGGGTACGAGCAGTACTTC
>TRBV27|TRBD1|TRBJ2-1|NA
CASSLDRGLSYNEQFF
TGTGCCAGCAGCCTCGACAGGGGGCTCTCCTACAATGAGCAGTTCTTC
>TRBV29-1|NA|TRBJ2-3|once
CSVLSRGRGTSTDTQYF
TGCAGCGTTCTATCCAGGGGCCGTGGTACTAGCACAGATACGCAGTATTTT
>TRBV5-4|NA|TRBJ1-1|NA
CASSREGLNTEAFF
TGTGCCAGCAGCCGCGAGGGTCTGAACACTGAAGCTTTCTTT
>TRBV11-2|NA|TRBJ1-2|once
CASSLDGVGDYGYTF
TGTGCCAGCAGCTTAGATGGGGTGGGGGACTATGGCTACACCTTC
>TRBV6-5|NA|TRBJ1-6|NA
CASSSDKSPLHF
TGTGCCAGCAGTTCCGATAAGTCACCCCTCCACTTT
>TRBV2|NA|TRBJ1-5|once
CASTDSNQPQHF
TGTGCCAGCACCGATAGCAATCAGCCCCAGCATTTT
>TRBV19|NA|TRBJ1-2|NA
CASSIGGGEYGYTF
TGTGCCAGTAGTATAGGCGGCGGCGAATACGGCTACACCTTC
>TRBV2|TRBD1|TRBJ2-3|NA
CASIKKGGASTDTQYF
TGTGCCAGCATCAAGAAAGGGGGCGCGTCCACAGATACGCAGTATTTT
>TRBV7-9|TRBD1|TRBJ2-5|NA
CASRQYRGLQETQYF
TGTGCCAGCAGACAATACAGGGGGCTCCAAGAGACCCAGTACTTC
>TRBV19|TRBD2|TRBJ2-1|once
CASSIRLAGGFGGEQFF
TGTGCCAGTAGTATCCGACTAGCGGGAGGGTTCGGTGGTGAGCAGTTCTTC
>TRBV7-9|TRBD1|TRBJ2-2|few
CASSARQGATGELFF
TGTGCCAGCAGCGCCCGACAGGGAGCCACCGGGGAGCTGTTTTTT
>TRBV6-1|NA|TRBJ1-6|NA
CASRYQGWDSPLHF
TGTGCCAGCAGGTACCAGGGTTGGGATTCACCCCTCCACTTT
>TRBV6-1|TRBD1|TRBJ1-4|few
CASRTGTGIEKLFF
TGTGCCAGCAGGACCGGGACAGGAATCGAAAAACTGTTTTTT
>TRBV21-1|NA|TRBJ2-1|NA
CASSMRWVGGLGPWEQFF
TGTGCCAGCAGCATGAGGTGGGTTGGAGGACTCGGGCCGTGGGAGCAGTTCTTC
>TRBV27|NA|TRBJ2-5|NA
CASSLSVGSREETQYF
TGTGCCAGCAGTTTATCTGTCGGGAGTAGGGAAGAGACCCAGTACTTC
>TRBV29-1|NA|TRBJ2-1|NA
CSVEDQRQNEQFF
TGCAGCGTTGAAGATCAACGACAGAATGAGCAGTTCTTC
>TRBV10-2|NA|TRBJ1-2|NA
CASSESSRHRFTNYGYTF
TGCGCCAGCAGTGAGTCCTCTCGACACAGATTCACTAACTATGGCTACACCTTC
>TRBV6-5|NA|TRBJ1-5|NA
CASSSGPGQPQHF
TGTGCCAGCAGTTCGGGGCCAGGTCAGCCCCAGCATTTT
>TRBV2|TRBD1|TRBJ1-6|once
CASSATGTGGSSPLHF
TGTGCCAGCAGCGCCACCGGGACAGGGGGATCTTCACCCCTCCACTTT
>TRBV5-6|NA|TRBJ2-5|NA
CASSPGWDQAGSTQYF
TGTGCCAGCAGCCCGGGGTGGGACCAGGCTGGCTCGACCCAGTACTTC
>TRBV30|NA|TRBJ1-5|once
CAWSLLGGSNQPQHF
TGTGCCTGGAGTCTCCTGGGGGGCAGCAATCAGCCCCAGCATTTT
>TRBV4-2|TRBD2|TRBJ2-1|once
CASSQDLAGGGNEQFF
TGTGCCAGCAGCCAAGATCTCGCGGGGGGAGGTAATGAGCAGTTCTTC
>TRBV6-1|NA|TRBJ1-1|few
CASTLLGSEAFF
TGTGCCAGCACTCTCCTTGGCAGCGAAGCTTTCTTT
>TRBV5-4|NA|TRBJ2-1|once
CASRRDFPSSSYNEQFF
TGTGCCAGCAGACGGGACTTTCCTTCGTCCTCCTACAATGAGCAGTTCTTC
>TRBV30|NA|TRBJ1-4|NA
CALREELNEKLFF
TGTGCCCTAAGGGAGGAATTAAATGAAAAACTGTTTTTT
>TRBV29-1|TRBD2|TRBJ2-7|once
CSVVGTSVSSSYEQYF
TGCAGCGTTGTCGGGACTAGCGTCTCGAGCTCCTACGAGCAGTACTTC
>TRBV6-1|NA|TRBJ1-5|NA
CASSEARRNQPQHF
TGTGCCAGCAGTGAAGCCCGCCGAAATCAGCCCCAGCATTTT
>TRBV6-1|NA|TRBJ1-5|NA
CASRRVTDSNQPQHF
TGTGCCAGCAGGAGAGTGACGGATAGCAATCAGCCCCAGCATTTT
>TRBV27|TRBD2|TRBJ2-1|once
CASSFLAGGPLEQFF
TGTGCCAGCAGTTTTCTAGCGGGGGGGCCACTCGAGCAGTTCTTC
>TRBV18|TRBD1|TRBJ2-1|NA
CASSPGTVYNEQFF
TGTGCCAGCTCACCTGGGACAGTCTACAATGAGCAGTTCTTC
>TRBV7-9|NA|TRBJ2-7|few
CASSYDPSYEQYF
TGTGCCAGCAGTTACGATCCTAGCTACGAGCAGTACTTC
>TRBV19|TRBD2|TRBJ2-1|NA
CASSIGGSGMFNEQFF
TGTGCCAGTAGTATAGGGGGTAGCGGGATGTTCAATGAGCAGTTCTTC
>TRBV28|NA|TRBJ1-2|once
CASSQGSTNYGYTF
TGTGCCAGCAGCCAGGGTTCTACCAACTATGGCTACACCTTC
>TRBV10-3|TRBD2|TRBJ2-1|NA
CAISEATSGYNEQFF
TGTGCCATCAGTGAGGCCACTAGCGGATACAATGAGCAGTTCTTC
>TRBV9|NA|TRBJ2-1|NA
CASSPYPQRLDYNEQFF
TGTGCCAGCAGCCCTTACCCTCAGCGGCTAGACTACAATGAGCAGTTCTTC
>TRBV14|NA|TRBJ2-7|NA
CASSQVPEGEQYF
TGTGCCAGCAGCCAAGTTCCCGAAGGCGAGCAGTACTTC
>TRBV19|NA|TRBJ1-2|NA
CASGRRGEGANYGYTF
TGTGCCAGTGGTCGGAGAGGGGAAGGGGCTAACTATGGCTACACCTTC
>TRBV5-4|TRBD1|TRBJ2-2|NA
CASSLPGGGTGELFF
TGTGCCAGCAGCTTGCCAGGGGGCGGCACCGGGGAGCTGTTTTTT
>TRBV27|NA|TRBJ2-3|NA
CASSPKAGLYNTQYF
TGTGCCAGCAGTCCTAAGGCAGGGTTATACAATACGCAGTATTTT
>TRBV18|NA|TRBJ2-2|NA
CASSPPWSSGELFF
TGTGCCAGCTCACCACCTTGGTCCTCCGGGGAGCTGTTTTTT
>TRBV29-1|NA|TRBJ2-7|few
CSVVGLGFEDEQYF
TGCAGCGTTGTTGGTTTGGGTTTTGAGGACGAGCAGTACTTC
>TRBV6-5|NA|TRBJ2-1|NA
CASLDPKGNEQFF
TGTGCCAGCTTAGACCCAAAAGGCAATGAGCAGTTCTTC
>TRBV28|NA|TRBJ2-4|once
CASLRAGGLGNIQYF
TGTGCCAGCCTTAGGGCCGGGGGCTTAGGAAACATTCAGTACTTC
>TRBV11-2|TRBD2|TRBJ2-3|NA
CASSSGNSGLAGATDTQYF
TGTGCCAGCAGCTCTGGTAACTCGGGACTAGCGGGAGCTACGGATACGCAGTATTTT
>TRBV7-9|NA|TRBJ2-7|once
CASSPQGHRPEQYF
TGTGCCAGCAGCCCTCAGGGACATAGGCCCGAGCAGTACTTC
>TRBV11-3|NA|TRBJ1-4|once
CASGGGNNEKLFF
TGTGCCAGCGGAGGGGGGAATAATGAAAAACTGTTTTTT
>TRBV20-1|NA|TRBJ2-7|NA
CSAATSSGQYF
TGCAGTGCCGCCACTAGCTCGGGGCAGTACTTC
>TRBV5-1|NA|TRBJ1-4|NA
CASSLEPTNEKLFF
TGCGCCAGCAGCCTTGAACCAACTAATGAAAAACTGTTTTTT
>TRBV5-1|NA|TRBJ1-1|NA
CASSRNRDKNTEAFF
TGCGCCAGCAGCCGAAACCGGGACAAGAACACTGAAGCTTTCTTT
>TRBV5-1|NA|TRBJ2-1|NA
CASSRGNGRANEQFF
TGCGCCAGCAGCAGGGGGAATGGTAGGGCCAATGAGCAGTTCTTC
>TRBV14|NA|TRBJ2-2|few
CASSQDPAGHGELFF
TGTGCCAGCAGCCAAGATCCAGCGGGACACGGGGAGCTGTTTTTT